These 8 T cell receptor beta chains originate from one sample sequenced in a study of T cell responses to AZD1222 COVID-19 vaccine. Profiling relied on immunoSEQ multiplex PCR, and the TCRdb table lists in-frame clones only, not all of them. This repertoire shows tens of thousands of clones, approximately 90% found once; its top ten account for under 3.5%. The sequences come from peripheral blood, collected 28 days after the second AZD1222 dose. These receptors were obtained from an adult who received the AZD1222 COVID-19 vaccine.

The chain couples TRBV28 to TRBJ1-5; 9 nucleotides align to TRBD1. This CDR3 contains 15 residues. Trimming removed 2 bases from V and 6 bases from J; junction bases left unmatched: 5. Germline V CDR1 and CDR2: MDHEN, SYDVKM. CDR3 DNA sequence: TGTGCCAGCAGTTTACCACAGGGGGCAGGTCAGCCCCAGCATTTT. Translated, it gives CASSLPQGAGQPQHF.

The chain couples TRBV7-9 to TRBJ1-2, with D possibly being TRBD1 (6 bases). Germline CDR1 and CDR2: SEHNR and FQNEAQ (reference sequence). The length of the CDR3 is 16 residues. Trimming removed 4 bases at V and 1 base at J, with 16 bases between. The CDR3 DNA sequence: TGTGCCAGCAGCTCTTACTTCGGACAGTTTAACTATGGCTACACCTTC. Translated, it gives CASSSYFGQFNYGYTF.

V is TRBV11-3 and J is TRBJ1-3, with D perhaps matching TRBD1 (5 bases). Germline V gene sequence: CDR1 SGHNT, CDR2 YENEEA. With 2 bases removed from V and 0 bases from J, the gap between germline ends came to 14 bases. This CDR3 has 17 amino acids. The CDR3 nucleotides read TGTGCCAGCAGCTTATACCCAGGGCCCGGCTCTGGAAACACCATATATTTT. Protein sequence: CASSLYPGPGSGNTIYF.

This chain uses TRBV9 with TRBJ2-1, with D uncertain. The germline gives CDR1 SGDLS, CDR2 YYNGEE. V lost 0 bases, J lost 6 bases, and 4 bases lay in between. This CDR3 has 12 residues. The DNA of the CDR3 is TGTGCCAGCAGCGTAGGGTTCAATGAGCAGTTCTTC. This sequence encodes CASSVGFNEQFF.

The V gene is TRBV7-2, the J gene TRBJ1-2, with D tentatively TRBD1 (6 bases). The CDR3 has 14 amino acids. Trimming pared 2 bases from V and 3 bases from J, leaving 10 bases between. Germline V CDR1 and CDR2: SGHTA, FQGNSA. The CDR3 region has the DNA TGTGCCAGCAGCTTACGGACAGCTGACTATGGCTACACCTTC. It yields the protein CASSLRTADYGYTF.

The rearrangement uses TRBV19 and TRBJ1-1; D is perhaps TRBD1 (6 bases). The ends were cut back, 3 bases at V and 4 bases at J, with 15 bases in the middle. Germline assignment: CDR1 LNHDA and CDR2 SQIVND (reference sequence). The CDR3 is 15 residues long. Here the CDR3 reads CASSINGGPGTEAFF. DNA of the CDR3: TGTGCCAGTAGTATCAACGGGGGGCCCGGCACTGAAGCTTTCTTT.

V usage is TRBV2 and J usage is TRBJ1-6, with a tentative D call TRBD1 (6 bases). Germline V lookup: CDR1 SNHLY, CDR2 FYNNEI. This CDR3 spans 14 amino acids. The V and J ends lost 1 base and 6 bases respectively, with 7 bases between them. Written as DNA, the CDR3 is TGTGCCAGCAGTGAAGGAGGGGGTAATTCACCCCTCCACTTT. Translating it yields CASSEGGGNSPLHF.

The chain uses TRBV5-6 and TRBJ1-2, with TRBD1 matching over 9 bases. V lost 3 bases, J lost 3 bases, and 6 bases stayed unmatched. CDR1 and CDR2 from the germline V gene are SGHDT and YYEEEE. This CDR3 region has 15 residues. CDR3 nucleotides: TGTGCCAGCAGCTCCGACAGGGGGGCCGACTATGGCTACACCTTC. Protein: CASSSDRGADYGYTF. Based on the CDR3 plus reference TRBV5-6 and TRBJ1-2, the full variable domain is DAGVTQSPTHLIKTRGQQVTLRCSPKSGHDTVSWYQQALGQGPQFIFQYYEEEERQRGNFPDRFSGHQFPNYSSELNVNALLLGDSALYLCASSSDRGADYGYTFGSGTRLTVV.